These 2 T cell receptor beta chains were all obtained from the same sample, sequenced in a study of cytomegalovirus exposure and HLA in healthy donors. The study ran its PCR with 60 Vbeta and 13 Jbeta primers. TCRdb's table, derived via immunoSEQ multiplex PCR, lists solely in-frame clones and lacks some. The ten top clones account for approximately 2.5%, within a sample of some 150,000 clones. The source material was PBMCs. The receptors originated from a middle-aged man in good health and CMV-seronegative.

This chain uses TRBV4-3 with TRBJ1-4; a weak D match, TRBD1 (5 bases). The CDR3 sequence is 17 residues long. V lost 3 bases, J lost 7 bases, and 21 bases lay in between. Germline V lookup: CDR1 LGHNA, CDR2 YSLEER. The CDR3 DNA reads TGCGCCAGCAGCCACTCACCGGGAGGGAGGGGTGGTGAAAAACTGTTTTTT. This translates into CASSHSPGGRGGEKLFF.

The chain combines TRBV7-2 with TRBJ1-5, with 8 bases identical to TRBD1. V trimming: 5 bases; J trimming: 1 base; junction bases outside the gene matches: 4. Germline loops: CDR1 SGHTA, CDR2 FQGNSA. The CDR3 is 15 amino acids. CDR3 DNA sequence: TGTGCCAGCAGCCCACAGGGGGTAAGCAATCAGCCCCAGCATTTT. Its translation: CASSPQGVSNQPQHF.